What follows is one T cell receptor (beta chain) and its context. Here immunoSEQ multiplex PCR was the method, and the copy in TCRdb shows in-frame clones only, minus some. This sample has around 90,000 clones; more than 75% occur once, and the top ten carry around 2.1%. This CDR3 region has 15 residues. V lost 6 bases, J lost 0 bases, and 4 bases stayed unmatched. From germline, CDR1 is SNHLY and CDR2 FYNNEI. The data belong to a study of control samples from healthy donors and cancer patients. The sequencing sample was made of blood. The clonotype comes from a woman aged 35 to 49 in good health. V is TRBV2 and J is TRBJ1-5, with 8 bases identical to TRBD1. The CDR3 region has the DNA TGTGCCAGCAGGGAGGGACAGGATAGCAATCAGCCCCAGCATTTT. This gives the protein CASREGQDSNQPQHF.